These 7 T cell receptor beta chains came from one sample sequenced in a study of CD8 T cells in Susac syndrome. A quantity of 0.5 to 1 ug RNA underwent reverse transcription using random hexamers. TCRdb analysed the immunoSEQ multiplex PCR reads with MiXCR anew, one entry per CDR3 protein. The data show around 190,000 distinct CDR3 sequences, around 94% seen once. The sequenced material came from CD4+ T cells from PBMCs. These receptor sequences come from a human donor with Susac syndrome.

The table lists this clonotype with a count of one. The rearrangement uses TRBV20-1 and TRBJ1-5; D gene unclear. V lost 1 base to trimming and J lost 4 bases, with 8 bases between them. Germline loops: CDR1 DFQATT, CDR2 SNEGSKA (reference sequence). The CDR3 contains 13 residues. CDR3 sequence (DNA): TGCAGTGCTAGAGGGGAGTGGAATCAGCCCCAGCATTTT. It codes for CSARGEWNQPQHF.

The chain is built from TRBV20-1 and TRBJ1-2; TRBD1 matches 9 bases. The CDR3 covers 13 residues. From germline, CDR1 is DFQATT and CDR2 SNEGSKA (reference sequence). The trim removed 6 bases at V and 7 bases at J, leaving 9 bases unmatched. CDR3 loop: CSARTGGTSGYTF. As DNA, the CDR3 is TGCAGTGCCCGTACAGGGGGCACGAGTGGCTACACCTTC.

This chain connects TRBV7-3 to TRBJ2-3; D may match TRBD1 or TRBD2 (5 bases each). CDR1 and CDR2 from the germline V gene are SGHTA and FQGTGA. The V and J ends lost 0 bases and 0 bases respectively, with 7 bases between them. This CDR3 spans 15 amino acids. CDR3 sequence reads: CASSLTGPSTDTQYF. For the CDR3, the DNA is TGTGCCAGCAGCTTAACGGGACCGAGCACAGATACGCAGTATTTT.

This clonotype was found a few times. The genes are TRBV30 and TRBJ1-2; no clear D gene. Deletions cut 5 bases from V and 1 base from J, with 8 bases between. The CDR3 contains 12 residues. Germline lookup yields CDR1 GTSNPN and CDR2 SVGIG (reference sequence). This chain's CDR3 is CAWRQDNYGYTF. In DNA form, the CDR3 reads TGTGCCTGGCGACAAGATAACTATGGCTACACCTTC.

The rearrangement links TRBV5-1 to TRBJ1-4; weak D call: TRBD1 (6 bases). Germline V gene sequence: CDR1 SGHRS, CDR2 YFSETQ. V shed 1 base and J shed 7 bases, with 11 bases lying between them. CDR3 size: 14 residues. The CDR3 region is CASSLRTDGEKLFF. In nucleotides, the CDR3 is TGCGCCAGCAGCTTGAGGACAGACGGTGAAAAACTGTTTTTT.

V is TRBV14 and J is TRBJ1-4; D is undetermined. Trimming took off 4 bases at V and 8 bases at J, with 5 bases between the two ends. The CDR3 loop spans 11 amino acids. Germline V gene lookup returns CDR1 SGHDN and CDR2 FVKESK. The CDR3 DNA follows: TGTGCCAGCAGCCCGGGGGAAAAACTGTTTTTT. Protein sequence: CASSPGEKLFF.

The DNA of the CDR3 is TGTGCCAGCAGCCAAGTGACCGGGCCCCAGCATTTT. Its protein product is CASSQVTGPQHF. J is TRBJ1-5 and V is TRBV3-1; D remains ambiguous. Trimming took 1 base from V and 9 from J, leaving 7 bases between them. Germline CDR1 and CDR2: LGHDT and YNNKEL (reference sequence). This CDR3 has 12 amino acids.